A single sample is the source of the 30 T cell receptor beta chains below, sequenced in a study of blood T cell repertoires in COVID-19. The data were produced by immunoSEQ multiplex PCR, yet TCRdb's version contains in-frame clones alone and is incomplete. The repertoire has about 75,000 clones, about 74% of them found once; the top ten carry approximately 2.8%. What was sequenced was peripheral blood. The receptors here all came from a human donor with acute or convalescent COVID-19. The donor label of this sample is uncertain.

The chain has TRBV19 and TRBJ2-3; 10 nucleotides line up with TRBD1. The V gene's germline CDR1 is LNHDA and CDR2 SQIVND (reference sequence). The CDR3 contains 20 residues. J lost 3 bases, V lost 4 bases, and 19 bases had no gene match. CDR3 bases: TGTGCCAGTAGTACCCCGGGACAGGGGTCGCGGGTAGGGGATACAGATACGCAGTATTTT. This translates into CASSTPGQGSRVGDTDTQYF.

V usage is TRBV29-1 and J usage is TRBJ2-5; tentative D call: TRBD1 (6 bases). The CDR3 consists of 15 residues. The V end was cut by 4 bases, the J end by 4 bases, with 19 bases between. Germline assignment: CDR1 SQVTM and CDR2 ANQGSEA. The chain's CDR3 is CSVGLGTQVLETQYF. In DNA form, the CDR3 reads TGCAGCGTTGGGCTCGGGACACAGGTTTTAGAGACCCAGTACTTC.

The V gene is TRBV28, the J gene TRBJ2-2; D is possibly TRBD1 (6 bases). Germline-derived CDR1 and CDR2 are MDHEN and SYDVKM. Trimming took off 7 bases at V and 5 bases at J, with 17 bases between the two ends. The CDR3 sequence is 15 residues long. The CDR3 spells CASISQGPFTGELFF. CDR3 nucleotides: TGTGCCAGCATCTCACAGGGACCCTTTACCGGGGAGCTGTTTTTT.

This chain joins TRBV25-1 and TRBJ1-5; unclear D gene. CDR3 length: 12 residues. V gave up 7 bases and J gave up 3 bases, with 7 bases separating them. Germline CDR1 reads MGHDK; CDR2 reads SYGVNS. CDR3 nucleotides: TGTGCCAGCACACTGATCAATCAGCCCCAGCATTTT. Its protein product is CASTLINQPQHF.

The chain has TRBV5-1 and TRBJ2-1; D is uncertain. Per the germline V gene, CDR1 is SGHRS and CDR2 is YFSETQ. This CDR3 region has 15 residues. V was cut by 0 bases and J by 6 bases, with 13 bases left in between. CDR3 nucleotide sequence: TGCGCCAGCAGCTTGGGACCTGGAGAGGTCAATGAGCAGTTCTTC. This gives the protein CASSLGPGEVNEQFF.

V and J are TRBV6-5 and TRBJ2-3, with D maybe TRBD1 (6 bases). V was clipped by 4 bases and J by 1 base, with 12 bases between them. The CDR3 consists of 15 residues. Per the germline V gene, CDR1 is MNHEY and CDR2 is SVGAGI. CDR3 in DNA: TGTGCCAGCAGTTCGCTATGGGGGCGCACAGATACGCAGTATTTT. This encodes CASSSLWGRTDTQYF.

V gene TRBV27 combines with J gene TRBJ2-7; TRBD1 matches at 8 bases. This CDR3 has 13 amino acids. V was clipped by 6 bases and J by 3 bases; unmatched bases: 4. From germline, CDR1 is MNHEY and CDR2 SMNVEV (reference sequence). The CDR3 DNA is TGTGCCAGCAGAAAAGGACAGGGCTACGAGCAGTACTTC. Residues: CASRKGQGYEQYF.

The sample holds a few counts of this clone. The gene calls are TRBV7-9 and TRBJ1-6; D perhaps matches TRBD1 (6 bases). Germline-derived CDR1 and CDR2 are SEHNR and FQNEAQ (reference sequence). This CDR3 is built from 15 residues. V was pared by 1 base and J by 13 bases, with 17 bases between. The CDR3 loop reads CASSLVEGGPLPLHF. The CDR3 coding sequence is TGTGCCAGCAGCTTAGTAGAAGGGGGTCCTCTCCCCCTCCACTTT. Looking up the rest from reference TRBV7-9 and TRBJ1-6 gives the full variable domain: DTGVSQNPRHKITKRGQNVTFRCDPISEHNRLYWYRQTLGQGPEFLTYFQNEAQLEKSRLLSDRFSAERPKGSFSTLEIQRTEQGDSAMYLCASSLVEGGPLPLHFGNGTRLTVT.

J is TRBJ1-3 and V is TRBV19; a weak D match, TRBD1 (6 bases). This CDR3 contains 17 residues. Germline values: CDR1 LNHDA, CDR2 SQIVND (reference sequence). V was shortened by 4 bases and J by 0 bases, with 16 bases between the two germline ends. This chain's CDR3 is CASSTRQADFSGNTIYF. CDR3 DNA: TGTGCCAGTAGTACCCGACAGGCGGATTTCTCTGGAAACACCATATATTTT.

This chain connects TRBV4-2 to TRBJ2-1, with D maybe TRBD1 (5 bases). V lost 6 bases and J 4 bases, leaving 10 bases between the germline ends. The V gene's germline CDR1 is LGHNA and CDR2 YNFKEQ. CDR3 length equals 13 residues. The CDR3 DNA follows: TGTGCCAGCAGTTGGGGCGGATACAATGAGCAGTTCTTC. Translation gives CASSWGGYNEQFF.

Only a few counts were recorded for this clone. J is TRBJ2-5 and V is TRBV7-2; a weak D match, TRBD2 (5 bases). Trimming shortened V by 2 bases and J by 10 bases, and 11 bases separated the two germline ends. Germline CDR1 and CDR2: SGHTA and FQGNSA. This CDR3 spans 12 amino acids. CDR3 sequence: CASSLSTRDQYF. In DNA form, the CDR3 reads TGTGCCAGCAGCTTATCAACTAGGGACCAGTACTTC.

There are a few counts of this clone. V and J are TRBV5-6 and TRBJ2-1, with 10 bases identical to TRBD2. This CDR3 has 13 amino acids. V gave up 5 bases and J gave up 8 bases; unmatched junction bases: 4. Germline-derived CDR1 and CDR2 are SGHDT and YYEEEE. CDR3 sequence reads: CASRLAGIDEQFF. CDR3 DNA sequence: TGTGCCAGCAGACTAGCGGGGATAGATGAGCAGTTCTTC.

This clone was recorded once. DNA of the CDR3: TGTGCCAGCAGCACAGGGGGCTCACGAGGAACTGAAGCTTTCTTT. This sequence encodes CASSTGGSRGTEAFF. V gene TRBV6-6 combines with J gene TRBJ1-1; 9 bases map to TRBD1. The CDR3 covers 15 residues. V gave up 6 bases and J gave up 5 bases; unmatched junction bases: 10. CDR1 MNHNY and CDR2 SVGAGI come from the germline V gene (reference sequence).

The V call is TRBV11-2, the J call TRBJ1-6, with D uncertain. Germline V gives CDR1 SGHAT, CDR2 FQNNGV. V lost 3 bases, J lost 8 bases, and 5 bases lay in between. The CDR3 has 12 amino acids. The CDR3 DNA reads TGTGCCAGCAGCTTCGGGGATTCACCCCTCCACTTT. This translates into CASSFGDSPLHF. The variable domain in full, completed from reference TRBV11-2 and TRBJ1-6, reads EAGVAQSPRYKIIEKRQSVAFWCNPISGHATLYWYQQILGQGPKLLIQFQNNGVVDDSQLPKDRFSAERLKGVDSTLKIQPAKLEDSAVYLCASSFGDSPLHFGNGTRLTVT.

The chain joins TRBV7-9 to TRBJ1-1; D remains ambiguous. Germline V lookup: CDR1 SEHNR, CDR2 FQNEAQ (reference sequence). The V end lost 5 bases, the J end lost 3 bases, and 10 bases lay between the germline ends. The CDR3 length is 13 residues. The CDR3 sequence is CASSRRSDTEAFF. CDR3 coding DNA: TGTGCCAGCAGCCGCAGGTCAGACACTGAAGCTTTCTTT.

This clone turned up a few times. The chain's CDR3 is CASSKKREDRSKYNEQFF. CDR3 nucleotide sequence: TGTGCCAGCAGCAAAAAGCGCGAGGACAGGTCCAAATACAATGAGCAGTTCTTC. The rearrangement joins TRBV21-1 to TRBJ2-1; the D segment call TRBD1 is taken from the table without a DNA check. TRBV21-1 has pseudogene status. The length of the CDR3 is 18 residues.

The J gene is TRBJ2-7, the V gene TRBV19; 9 positions agree with TRBD1. V shed 4 bases, J shed 3 bases, and the junction held 13 bases outside the gene matches. The CDR3 is 17 residues long. The germline V gene encodes CDR1 LNHDA and CDR2 SQIVND (reference sequence). CDR3 loop: CASSNLRGQGIYYEQYF. CDR3 DNA sequence: TGTGCCAGTAGTAATCTCCGCGGACAGGGGATTTACTACGAGCAGTACTTC.

The chain carries TRBV1 and TRBJ2-1; the table gives TRBD2 as D, unverified against the DNA. TRBV1 is recorded as a pseudogene. This CDR3 contains 16 residues. The CDR3 is CTSSPPGTSETNEQFF. CDR3 nucleotide sequence: TGCACCAGCAGCCCTCCCGGGACTAGCGAAACCAATGAGCAGTTCTTC.

The gene calls are TRBV3-1 (or the pseudogene TRBV3-2) and TRBJ2-3; 9 bases agree with TRBD2. The V and J ends lost 4 bases and 0 bases, in that order; junction bases with no gene match: 8. The CDR3 consists of 17 residues. Germline CDR1 LGHDT, CDR2 YNNKEL (reference sequence). The CDR3 protein is CASSRYGLAGSTDTQYF. The DNA for the CDR3 is TGTGCCAGCAGCCGCTACGGGCTAGCGGGGAGCACAGATACGCAGTATTTT.

This chain joins TRBV4-3 and TRBJ1-2, with TRBD1 matching over 10 bases. Germline V gene sequence: CDR1 LGHNA, CDR2 YSLEER. V was pared by 4 bases and J by 5 bases, with 7 bases of the junction left unmatched. This CDR3 spans 15 amino acids. The CDR3 sequence: CASSLGGTGAYGYTF. CDR3 DNA sequence: TGCGCCAGCAGCCTCGGGGGGACAGGGGCATATGGCTACACCTTC.

This chain links TRBV24-1 with TRBJ2-3; D is uncertain. Germline lookup yields CDR1 KGHDR and CDR2 SFDVKD. This CDR3 has 14 residues. Trimming left V 0 bases short and J 1 base short, with 4 bases between. This CDR3 reads CATSDLLRTDTQYF. The CDR3 DNA follows: TGTGCCACCAGTGATTTGCTACGCACAGATACGCAGTATTTT.

The rearrangement links TRBV27 to TRBJ2-3; TRBD2 is a possible D gene (6 bases). Germline V gives CDR1 MNHEY, CDR2 SMNVEV (reference sequence). This CDR3 has 15 amino acids. V lost 3 bases and J lost 3, with 13 bases in between. The chain's CDR3 is CASSFGGSKTDTQYF. DNA of the CDR3: TGTGCCAGCAGTTTCGGAGGGAGTAAGACAGATACGCAGTATTTT.

This clone appeared a few times. This chain uses TRBV5-4 with TRBJ2-3, with TRBD2 identical over 8 bases. Germline assignment: CDR1 SGHNT and CDR2 YYREEE (reference sequence). This CDR3 comprises 15 residues. The J segment lost 2 bases and the V segment lost 4 bases, leaving 6 bases of the junction unmatched. The CDR3 region is CASSSPGLDTDTQYF. The CDR3 DNA sequence: TGTGCCAGCAGCAGTCCGGGACTAGACACAGATACGCAGTATTTT.

The table lists this clone with a count of one. This sequence joins TRBV24-1 and TRBJ1-5; the match to TRBD1 covers 8 bases. The CDR3 loop spans 15 amino acids. CDR1 and CDR2 from the germline V gene are KGHDR and SFDVKD. V was clipped by 5 bases and J by 2 bases; unmatched bases: 4. CDR3 bases: TGTGCCACCAGTGGTTCGGGACAGGGCAATCAGCCCCAGCATTTT. Its protein product is CATSGSGQGNQPQHF.

The CDR3 DNA is TGCAGTGCCCCCCGACGGGATGAGCAGTTCTTC. Amino acid sequence: CSAPRRDEQFF. The chain is built from TRBV20-1 and TRBJ2-1; D is ambiguous. V was trimmed by 6 bases and J by 8 bases, leaving 11 bases between them. From germline, CDR1 is DFQATT and CDR2 SNEGSKA (reference sequence). The CDR3 contains 11 residues.

This rearrangement joins TRBV12-3 or TRBV12-4 to TRBJ1-2; 8 bases are shared with TRBD1. The ends lost 6 bases at V and 5 bases at J; junction bases unmatched: 5. This CDR3 spans 13 amino acids. This CDR3 reads CASRNQGAYGYTF. The CDR3 DNA sequence: TGTGCCAGCAGAAATCAGGGGGCTTATGGCTACACCTTC.

The chain carries TRBV7-2 and TRBJ2-4, with TRBD1 as a possible D gene (5 bases). The CDR3 has 18 residues. Germline V lookup: CDR1 SGHTA, CDR2 FQGNSA. V lost 1 base, J lost 0 bases, and 16 bases lay in between. Here the CDR3 reads CASSLDGAALVAKNIQYF. Written as DNA, the CDR3 is TGTGCCAGCAGCTTAGATGGGGCGGCGTTAGTAGCCAAAAACATTCAGTACTTC.

The rearrangement links TRBV6-5 to TRBJ1-2; the D gene is possibly TRBD1 (6 bases). The CDR3 is 15 residues long. V gave up 6 bases and J gave up 3 bases, with 17 bases separating them. CDR1 is MNHEY, CDR2 SVGAGI, per germline. CDR3 loop: CASRQTNRAYYGYTF. The CDR3 nucleotides are TGTGCCAGCAGACAAACCAACAGGGCTTACTATGGCTACACCTTC.

The rearrangement uses TRBV5-1 and TRBJ1-2, with TRBD1 as a possible D gene (5 bases). Per germline, CDR1 SGHRS and CDR2 YFSETQ. The ends were cut back, 6 bases at V and 2 bases at J, with 17 bases in the middle. This CDR3 has 15 amino acids. The CDR3 reads CASKEGRELNYGYTF. The CDR3, as DNA: TGCGCCAGCAAGGAGGGGCGCGAGCTCAACTATGGCTACACCTTC.

This clone was seen just once. The gene calls are TRBV2 and TRBJ2-1; 7 bases align to TRBD1. The CDR3 has 14 residues. Per germline, CDR1 SNHLY and CDR2 FYNNEI. The trim removed 6 bases at V and 2 bases at J, leaving 4 bases unmatched. This CDR3 reads CASRDRSTYNEQFF. The CDR3, as DNA: TGTGCCAGCAGGGACAGGTCAACCTACAATGAGCAGTTCTTC.